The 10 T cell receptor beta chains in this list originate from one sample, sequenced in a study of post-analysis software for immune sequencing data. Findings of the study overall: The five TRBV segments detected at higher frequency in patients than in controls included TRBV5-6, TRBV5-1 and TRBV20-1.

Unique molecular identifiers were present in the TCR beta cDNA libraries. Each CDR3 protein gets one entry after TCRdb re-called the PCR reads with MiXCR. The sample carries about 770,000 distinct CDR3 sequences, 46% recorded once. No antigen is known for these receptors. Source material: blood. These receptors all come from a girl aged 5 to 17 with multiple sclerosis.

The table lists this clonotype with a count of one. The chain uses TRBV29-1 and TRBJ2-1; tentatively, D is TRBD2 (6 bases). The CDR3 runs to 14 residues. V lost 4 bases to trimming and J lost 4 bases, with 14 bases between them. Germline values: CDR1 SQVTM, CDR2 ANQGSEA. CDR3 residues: CSVGIGDFYNEQFF. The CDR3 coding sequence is TGCAGCGTTGGAATCGGGGACTTTTACAATGAGCAGTTCTTC.

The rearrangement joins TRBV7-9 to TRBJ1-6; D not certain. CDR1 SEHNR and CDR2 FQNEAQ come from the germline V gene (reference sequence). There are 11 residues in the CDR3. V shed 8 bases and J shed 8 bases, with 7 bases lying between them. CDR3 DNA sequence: TGTGCCAGCGGGTTTGATTCACCCCTCCACTTT. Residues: CASGFDSPLHF.

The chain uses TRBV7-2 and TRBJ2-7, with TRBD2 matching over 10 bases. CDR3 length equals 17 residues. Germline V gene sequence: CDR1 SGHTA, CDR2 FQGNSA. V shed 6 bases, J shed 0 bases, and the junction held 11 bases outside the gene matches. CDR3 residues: CASSGASGRVHSYEQYF. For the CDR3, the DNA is TGTGCCAGCAGTGGCGCTAGCGGGAGAGTTCACTCCTACGAGCAGTACTTC.

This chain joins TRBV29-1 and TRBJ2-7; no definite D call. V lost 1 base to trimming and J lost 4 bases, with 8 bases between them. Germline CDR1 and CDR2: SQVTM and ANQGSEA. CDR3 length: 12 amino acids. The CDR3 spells CSVEAYGYEQYF. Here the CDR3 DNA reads TGCAGCGTTGAAGCGTACGGGTACGAGCAGTACTTC.

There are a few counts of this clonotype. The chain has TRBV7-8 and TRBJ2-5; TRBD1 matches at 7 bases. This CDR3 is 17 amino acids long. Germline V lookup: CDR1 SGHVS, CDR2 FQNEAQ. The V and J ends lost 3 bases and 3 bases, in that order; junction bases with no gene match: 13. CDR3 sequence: CASSFRSTGKRKETQYF. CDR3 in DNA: TGTGCCAGCAGCTTCCGCTCGACAGGGAAAAGGAAAGAGACCCAGTACTTC.

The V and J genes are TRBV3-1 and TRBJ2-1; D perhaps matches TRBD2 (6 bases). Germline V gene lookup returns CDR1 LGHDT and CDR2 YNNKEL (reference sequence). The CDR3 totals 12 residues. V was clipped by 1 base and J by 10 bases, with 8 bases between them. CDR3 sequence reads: CASSQARGEQFF. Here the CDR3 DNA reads TGTGCCAGCAGCCAAGCCCGGGGGGAGCAGTTCTTC.

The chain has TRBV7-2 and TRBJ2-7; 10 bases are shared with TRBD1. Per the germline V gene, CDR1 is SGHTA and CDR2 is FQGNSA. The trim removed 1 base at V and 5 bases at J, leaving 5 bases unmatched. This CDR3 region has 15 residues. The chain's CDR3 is CASSLDGTGVHEQYF. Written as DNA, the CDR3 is TGTGCCAGCAGCTTAGACGGGACAGGGGTCCACGAGCAGTACTTC.

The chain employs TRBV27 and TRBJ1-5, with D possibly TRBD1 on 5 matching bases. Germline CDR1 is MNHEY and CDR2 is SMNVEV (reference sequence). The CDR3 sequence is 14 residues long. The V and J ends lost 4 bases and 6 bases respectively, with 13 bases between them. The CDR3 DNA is TGTGCCAGCAGTTCAGGGATTTACGGTCAGCCCCAGCATTTT. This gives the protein CASSSGIYGQPQHF.

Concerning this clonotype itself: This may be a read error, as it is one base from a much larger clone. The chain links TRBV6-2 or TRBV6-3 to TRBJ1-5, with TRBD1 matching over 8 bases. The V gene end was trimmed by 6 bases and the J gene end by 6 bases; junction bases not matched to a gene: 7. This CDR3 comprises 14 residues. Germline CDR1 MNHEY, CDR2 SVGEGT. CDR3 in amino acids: CASRLQGDVQPQHF. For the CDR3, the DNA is TGTGCCAGCAGGTTACAGGGGGATGTTCAGCCCCAGCATTTT.

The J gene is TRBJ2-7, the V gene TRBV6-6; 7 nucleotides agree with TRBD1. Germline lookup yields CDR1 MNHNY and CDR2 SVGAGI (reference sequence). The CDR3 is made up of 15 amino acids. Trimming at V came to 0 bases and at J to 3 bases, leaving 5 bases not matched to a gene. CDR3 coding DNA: TGTGCCAGCAGTTACTCTTCGGGACAGTACTACGAGCAGTACTTC. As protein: CASSYSSGQYYEQYF.